This T cell receptor beta chain was profiled in a study of cytomegalovirus exposure and HLA in healthy donors. V lost 2 bases and J 9 bases, leaving 10 bases between the germline ends. The germline V gene has CDR1 PRHDT and CDR2 FYEKMQ (reference sequence). The CDR3 extends over 13 amino acids. The PCR ran on 60 Vbeta and 13 Jbeta primers. Some clones are missing from TCRdb's copy, which holds only in-frame ones; the method was immunoSEQ multiplex PCR. The table has 90,000 to 150,000 clones, 60% to 85% seen once; the top ten hold roughly 3.5%. The sample was PBMCs. The TCR originated in a young woman in good health and CMV-seropositive. This chain connects TRBV13 to TRBJ2-2; D is ambiguous. CDR3: CASSLINSRELFF. The CDR3 nucleotides read TGTGCCAGCAGCTTAATAAATTCCCGGGAGCTGTTTTTT.